This record looks at one T cell receptor (beta chain) sequence and its context. This clone was seen once. No cognate antigen has been identified for it. Per-nucleotide qualities are absent, and no much larger clonotype sits a single base away. The sample comes from a study of brain T cells in children with intractable seizures (dated by TCRdb to about 2021). Notes on the research overall: A NanoString immunology panel was first used to screen resected brain tissue from about 54 pediatric epilepsy surgery cases for immune gene transcripts. Among the approximately twelve selected surgery cases, pre-surgery blood was additionally sequenced for eight, leaving four cases with brain tissue only.

TCR beta chain sequences were generated from genomic DNA using the immunoSEQ assay. Regarding the original processing steps: CDR3 sequences not starting with the conserved framework cysteine at position 104 were manually removed. To get clonality, the normalized Shannon's Diversity Index was subtracted from one, giving values from 0 (maximal diversity) to 1 (oligoclonal). Differences in the frequency of the same CDR3 between samples, such as brain versus blood, were assessed with chi-squared comparison-of-proportions tests. Public clonotypes were identified by searching immuneACCESS, and similarity to known antiviral clonotypes was assessed with the VDJdb browser. The table comes from immuneACCESS by way of TCRdb, which keeps in-frame sequences with V and J called. Part of the clones is missing from these tables; in studies checked, under half for an unresolved V gene and the rest for unknown reasons. Clonal size and the V and J genes are those of that table, whereas D and trimming came from the DNA. Present in this sample are roughly 3,600 clones, approximately 78% of which were seen just once. The ten largest clones represent 50% of the sample.

What this sample's time point label stands for: resected brain tissue, or blood drawn just prior to surgery. Surgery cases with the highest brain T cell transcript signatures were selected for TCR beta chain sequencing of brain tissue and, where available, blood. Patients had been treated with at least one anti-epileptic drug before surgery. TCR-sequenced patients were children with drug-resistant epilepsy due to tuberous sclerosis complex, focal cortical dysplasia, Rasmussen encephalitis or hemimegalencephaly. The brain samples were frozen blocks of fresh involved tissue resected during epilepsy surgery. Bulk genomic DNA was extracted from unsorted brain tissue and whole blood with the Monarch genomic DNA purification kit. For CDR1 and CDR2, the germline V gene lists MNHNS and SASEGT. Cut back by 1 base and 1 base, the V and J ends lie 4 bases apart. The CDR3 numbers 13 residues from cysteine through phenylalanine. Only the CDR3 portion is preserved as DNA: 39 bases, with reading frame beginning at the first base.

Beyond this particular receptor, the publication reports: Sequencing depth differed between pre- and post-surgery blood, so clones missing from the pre-surgery sample may reflect undersampling. The patients' HCMV serostatus was not known, and viral specificity was inferred solely from CDR3 sequence similarity. The top 50 brain clonotypes contained both public and private clones, and in each case the most abundant public CDR3 closely resembled known HCMV, EBV or influenza A epitope-specific CDR3s.

The sequences come from resected brain tissue, collected at surgery. The chain joins TRBV6-1 to TRBJ2-5; too little of a D gene remains to name it. The source is a girl aged 2 to 10 with Rasmussen encephalitis and intractable seizures. This receptor has the CDR3 CASSEVGQETQYF. The DNA sequence is as follows: TGTGCCAGCAGTGAAGTCGGCCAAGAGACCCAGTACTTC.